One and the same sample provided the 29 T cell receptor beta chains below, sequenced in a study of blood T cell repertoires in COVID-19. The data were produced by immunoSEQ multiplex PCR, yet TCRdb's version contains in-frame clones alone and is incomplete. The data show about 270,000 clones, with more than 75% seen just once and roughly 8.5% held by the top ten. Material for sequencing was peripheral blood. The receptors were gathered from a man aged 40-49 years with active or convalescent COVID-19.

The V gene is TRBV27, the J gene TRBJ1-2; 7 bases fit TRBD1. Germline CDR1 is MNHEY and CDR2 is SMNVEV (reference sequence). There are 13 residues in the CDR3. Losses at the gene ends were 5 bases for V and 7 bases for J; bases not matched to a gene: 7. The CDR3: CASSGPDRPGYTF. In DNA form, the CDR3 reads TGTGCCAGCAGTGGACCGGACAGGCCTGGCTACACCTTC.

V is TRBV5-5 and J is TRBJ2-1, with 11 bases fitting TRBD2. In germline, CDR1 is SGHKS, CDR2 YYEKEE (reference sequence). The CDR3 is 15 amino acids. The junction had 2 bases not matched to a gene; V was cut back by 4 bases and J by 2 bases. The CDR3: CASSKGLAAYNEQFF. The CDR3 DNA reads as TGTGCCAGCAGCAAGGGACTAGCGGCCTACAATGAGCAGTTCTTC.

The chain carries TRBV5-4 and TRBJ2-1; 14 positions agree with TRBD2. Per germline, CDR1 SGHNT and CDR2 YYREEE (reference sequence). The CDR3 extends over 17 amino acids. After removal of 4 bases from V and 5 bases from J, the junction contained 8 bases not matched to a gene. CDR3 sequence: CASSDRLAGGYDNEQFF. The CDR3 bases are TGTGCCAGCAGCGACCGACTAGCGGGGGGGTACGACAATGAGCAGTTCTTC.

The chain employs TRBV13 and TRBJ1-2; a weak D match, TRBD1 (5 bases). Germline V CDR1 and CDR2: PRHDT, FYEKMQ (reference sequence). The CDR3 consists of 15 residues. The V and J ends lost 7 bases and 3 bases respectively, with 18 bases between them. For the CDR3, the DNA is TGTGCCAGCACCCAACAGGCAAATTTTGACTATGGCTACACCTTC. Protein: CASTQQANFDYGYTF. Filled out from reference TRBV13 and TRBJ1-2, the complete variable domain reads AAGVIQSPRHLIKEKRETATLKCYPIPRHDTVYWYQQGPGQDPQFLISFYEKMQSDKGSIPDRFSAQQFSDYHSELNMSSLELGDSALYFCASTQQANFDYGYTFGSGTRLTVV.

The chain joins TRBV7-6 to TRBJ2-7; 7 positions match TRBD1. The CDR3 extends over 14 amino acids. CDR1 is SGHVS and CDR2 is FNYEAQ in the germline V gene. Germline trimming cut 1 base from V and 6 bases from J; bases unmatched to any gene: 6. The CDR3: CASSLEFGTAEQYF. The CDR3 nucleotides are TGTGCCAGCAGCTTAGAGTTCGGGACAGCCGAGCAGTACTTC. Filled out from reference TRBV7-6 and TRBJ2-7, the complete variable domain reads GAGVSQSPRYKVTKRGQDVALRCDPISGHVSLYWYRQALGQGPEFLTYFNYEAQQDKSGLPNDRFSAERPEGSISTLTIQRTEQRDSAMYRCASSLEFGTAEQYFGPGTRLTVT.

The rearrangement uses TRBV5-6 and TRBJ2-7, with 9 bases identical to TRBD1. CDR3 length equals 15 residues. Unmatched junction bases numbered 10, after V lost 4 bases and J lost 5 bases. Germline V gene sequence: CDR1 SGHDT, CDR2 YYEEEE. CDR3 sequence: CASSPGTGPVHEQYF. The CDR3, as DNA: TGTGCCAGCAGCCCTGGGACAGGGCCCGTCCACGAGCAGTACTTC.

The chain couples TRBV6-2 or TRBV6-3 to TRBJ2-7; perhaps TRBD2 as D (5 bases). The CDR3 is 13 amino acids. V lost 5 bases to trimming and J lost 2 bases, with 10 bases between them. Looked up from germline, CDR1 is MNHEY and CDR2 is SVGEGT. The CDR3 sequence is CASSPAGAYEQYF. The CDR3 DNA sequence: TGTGCCAGCAGTCCGGCGGGCGCCTACGAGCAGTACTTC.

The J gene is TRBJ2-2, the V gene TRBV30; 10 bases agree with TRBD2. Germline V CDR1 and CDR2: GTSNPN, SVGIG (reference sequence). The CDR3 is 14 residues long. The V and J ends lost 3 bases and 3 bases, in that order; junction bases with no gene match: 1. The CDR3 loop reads CAWRLAGYTGELFF. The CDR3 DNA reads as TGTGCCTGGAGACTAGCGGGGTACACCGGGGAGCTGTTTTTT.

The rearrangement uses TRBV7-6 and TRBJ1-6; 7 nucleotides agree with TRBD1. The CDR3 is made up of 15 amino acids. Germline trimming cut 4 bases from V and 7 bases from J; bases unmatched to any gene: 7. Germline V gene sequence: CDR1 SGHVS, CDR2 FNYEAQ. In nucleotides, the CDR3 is TGTGCCAGCAGCTCCCTCCCGGGACAGAATTCACCCCTCCACTTT. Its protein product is CASSSLPGQNSPLHF.

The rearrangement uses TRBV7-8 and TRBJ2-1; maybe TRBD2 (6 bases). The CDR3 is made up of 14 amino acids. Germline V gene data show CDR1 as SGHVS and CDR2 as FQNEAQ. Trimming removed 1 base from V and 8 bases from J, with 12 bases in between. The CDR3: CASSLGGRRDEQFF. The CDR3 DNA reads TGTGCCAGCAGCTTAGGGGGGAGGAGGGATGAGCAGTTCTTC. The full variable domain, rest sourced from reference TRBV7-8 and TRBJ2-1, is GAGVSQSPRYKVAKRGQDVALRCDPISGHVSLFWYQQALGQGPEFLTYFQNEAQLDKSGLPSDRFFAERPEGSVSTLKIQRTQQEDSAVYLCASSLGGRRDEQFFGPGTRLTVL.

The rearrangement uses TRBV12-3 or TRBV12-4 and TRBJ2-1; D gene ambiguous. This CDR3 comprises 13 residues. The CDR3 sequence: CGAPRTSYNEQFF. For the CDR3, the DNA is TGTGGGGCACCGAGAACTTCCTACAATGAGCAGTTCTTC.

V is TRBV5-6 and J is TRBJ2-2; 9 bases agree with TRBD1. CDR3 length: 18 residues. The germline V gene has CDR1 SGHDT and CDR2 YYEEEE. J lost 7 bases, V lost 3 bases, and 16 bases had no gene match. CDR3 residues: CASSSRIGTGLGIGELFF. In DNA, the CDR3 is TGTGCCAGCAGCTCGCGCATTGGGACAGGGCTCGGTATCGGGGAGCTGTTTTTT. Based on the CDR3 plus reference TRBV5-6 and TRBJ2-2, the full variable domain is DAGVTQSPTHLIKTRGQQVTLRCSPKSGHDTVSWYQQALGQGPQFIFQYYEEEERQRGNFPDRFSGHQFPNYSSELNVNALLLGDSALYLCASSSRIGTGLGIGELFFGEGSRLTVL.

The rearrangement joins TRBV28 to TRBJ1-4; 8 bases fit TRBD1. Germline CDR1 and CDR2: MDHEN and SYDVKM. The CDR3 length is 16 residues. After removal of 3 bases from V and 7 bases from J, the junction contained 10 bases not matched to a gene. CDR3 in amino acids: CASSFLQGVSVEKLFF. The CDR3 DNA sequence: TGTGCCAGCAGTTTCCTACAGGGGGTGTCCGTTGAAAAACTGTTTTTT.

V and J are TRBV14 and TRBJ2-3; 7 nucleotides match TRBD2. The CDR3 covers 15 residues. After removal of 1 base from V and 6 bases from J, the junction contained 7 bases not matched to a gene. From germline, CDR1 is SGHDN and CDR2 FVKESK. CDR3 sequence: CASSQVGGSGDTQYF. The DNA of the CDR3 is TGTGCCAGCAGCCAAGTAGGCGGGAGCGGGGATACGCAGTATTTT.

CDR3 region: CASSLLAGRNYNEQFF. The CDR3 region has the DNA TGTGCCAGCAGTTTATTGGCAGGGCGGAACTACAATGAGCAGTTCTTC. The chain is built from TRBV28 and TRBJ2-1, with TRBD1 as a possible D gene (5 bases). The germline V and J ends were trimmed by 1 base and 3 bases, with 13 bases remaining between them. The length of the CDR3 is 16 residues. Germline V gene sequence: CDR1 MDHEN, CDR2 SYDVKM.

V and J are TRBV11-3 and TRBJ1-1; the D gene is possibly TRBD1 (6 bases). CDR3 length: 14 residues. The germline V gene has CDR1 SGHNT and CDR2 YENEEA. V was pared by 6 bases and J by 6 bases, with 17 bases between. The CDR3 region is CASSLRGGRSEAFF. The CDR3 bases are TGTGCCAGCAGTCTGAGGGGGGGTAGGTCTGAAGCTTTCTTT.

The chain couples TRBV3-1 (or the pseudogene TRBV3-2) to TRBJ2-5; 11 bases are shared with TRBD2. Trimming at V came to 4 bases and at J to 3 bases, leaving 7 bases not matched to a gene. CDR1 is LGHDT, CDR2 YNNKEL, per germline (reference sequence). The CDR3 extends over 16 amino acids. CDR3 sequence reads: CASSLSSGGNKETQYF. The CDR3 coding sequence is TGTGCCAGCAGCCTCTCTAGCGGGGGGAACAAAGAGACCCAGTACTTC.

The CDR3 DNA is TGTGCCAGCAGTGACCTCTCGAGCTTTTTGGATGAGCAGTTCTTC. Amino acids: CASSDLSSFLDEQFF. The chain uses TRBV6-4 and TRBJ2-1; D is unresolved. Germline V gene data show CDR1 as MRHNA and CDR2 as SNTAGT. Deletions cut 2 bases from V and 8 bases from J, with 16 bases between. The CDR3 covers 15 residues.

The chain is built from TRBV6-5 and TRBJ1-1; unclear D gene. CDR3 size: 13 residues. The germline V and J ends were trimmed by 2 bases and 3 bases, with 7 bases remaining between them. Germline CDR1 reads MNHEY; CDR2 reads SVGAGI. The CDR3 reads CASSYQRDTEAFF. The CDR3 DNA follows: TGTGCCAGCAGTTACCAACGGGACACTGAAGCTTTCTTT.

CDR3 residues: CASSLKGTGYGYTF. The CDR3 nucleotides read TGTGCCAGCAGCTTAAAAGGGACAGGGTATGGCTACACCTTC. The chain uses TRBV7-3 and TRBJ1-2; 9 positions match TRBD1. V lost 1 base and J lost 5; bases outside the gene matches: 2. The CDR3 runs 14 residues. Germline V gene lookup returns CDR1 SGHTA and CDR2 FQGTGA.

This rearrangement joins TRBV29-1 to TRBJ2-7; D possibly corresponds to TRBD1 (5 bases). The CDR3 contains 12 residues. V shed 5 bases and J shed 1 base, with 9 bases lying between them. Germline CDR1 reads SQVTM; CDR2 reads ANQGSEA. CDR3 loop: CSVLGASYEQYF. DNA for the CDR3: TGCAGCGTTCTAGGGGCGTCCTACGAGCAGTACTTC.

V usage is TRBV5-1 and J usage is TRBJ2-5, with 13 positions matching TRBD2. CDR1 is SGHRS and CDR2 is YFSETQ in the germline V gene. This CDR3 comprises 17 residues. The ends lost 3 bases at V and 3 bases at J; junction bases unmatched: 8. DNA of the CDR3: TGCGCCAGCAGCTCGACTAGCGGGGGGACCGTAGAAGAGACCCAGTACTTC. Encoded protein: CASSSTSGGTVEETQYF.

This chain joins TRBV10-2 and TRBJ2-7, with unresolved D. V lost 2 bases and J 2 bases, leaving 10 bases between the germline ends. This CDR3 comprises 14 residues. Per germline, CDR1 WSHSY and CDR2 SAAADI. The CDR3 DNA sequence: TGCGCCAGCAGTGAGGATCCATCGGCCTACGAGCAGTACTTC. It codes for CASSEDPSAYEQYF.

The CDR3 region is CASSLSNEQFF. The CDR3, as DNA: TGTGCCAGCAGCTTGAGCAATGAGCAGTTCTTC. V gene TRBV7-9 combines with J gene TRBJ2-1; no reliable D call. This CDR3 region has 11 residues. The V and J ends lost 3 bases and 6 bases respectively, with 3 bases between them. In germline, CDR1 is SEHNR, CDR2 FQNEAQ (reference sequence).

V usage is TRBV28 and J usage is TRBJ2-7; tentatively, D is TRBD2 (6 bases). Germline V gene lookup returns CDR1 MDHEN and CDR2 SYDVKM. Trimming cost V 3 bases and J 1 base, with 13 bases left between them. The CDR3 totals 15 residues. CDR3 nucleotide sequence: TGTGCCAGCAGTTTCCGGGGGTTTCCATCCTACGAGCAGTACTTC. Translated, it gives CASSFRGFPSYEQYF. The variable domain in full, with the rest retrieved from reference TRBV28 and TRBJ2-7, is DVKVTQSSRYLVKRTGEKVFLECVQDMDHENMFWYRQDPGLGLRLIYFSYDVKMKEKGDIPEGYSVSREKKERFSLILESASTNQTSMYLCASSFRGFPSYEQYFGPGTRLTVT.

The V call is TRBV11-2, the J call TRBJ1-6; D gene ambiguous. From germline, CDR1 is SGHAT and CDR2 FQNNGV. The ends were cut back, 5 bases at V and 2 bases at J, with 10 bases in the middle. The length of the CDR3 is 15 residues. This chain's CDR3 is CASSPPRTYNSPLHF. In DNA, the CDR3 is TGTGCCAGCAGCCCCCCTAGGACCTATAATTCACCCCTCCACTTT.

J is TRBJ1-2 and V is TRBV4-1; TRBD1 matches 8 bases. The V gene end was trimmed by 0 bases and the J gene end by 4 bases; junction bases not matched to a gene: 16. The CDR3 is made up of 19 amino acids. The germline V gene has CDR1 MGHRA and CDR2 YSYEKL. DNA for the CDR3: TGCGCCAGCAGCCAAGATCCCCCCGTTCCGGACAGGGCCCGCTATGGCTACACCTTC. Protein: CASSQDPPVPDRARYGYTF.

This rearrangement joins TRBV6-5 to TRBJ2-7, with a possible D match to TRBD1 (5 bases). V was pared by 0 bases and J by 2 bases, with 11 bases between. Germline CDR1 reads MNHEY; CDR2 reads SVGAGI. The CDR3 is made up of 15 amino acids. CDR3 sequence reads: CASSYSAGPTYEQYF. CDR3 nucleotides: TGTGCCAGCAGTTACTCGGCAGGGCCCACCTACGAGCAGTACTTC.

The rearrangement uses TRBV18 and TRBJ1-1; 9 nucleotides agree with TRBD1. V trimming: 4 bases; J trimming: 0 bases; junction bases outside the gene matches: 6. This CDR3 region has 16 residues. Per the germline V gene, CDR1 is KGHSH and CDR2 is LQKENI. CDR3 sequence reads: CASSRGTGPLNTEAFF. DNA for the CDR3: TGTGCCAGCTCACGGGGGACAGGGCCTCTGAACACTGAAGCTTTCTTT. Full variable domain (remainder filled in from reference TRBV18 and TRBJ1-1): NAGVMQNPRHLVRRRGQEARLRCSPMKGHSHVYWYRQLPEEGLKFMVYLQKENIIDESGMPKERFSAEFPKEGPSILRIQQVVRGDSAAYFCASSRGTGPLNTEAFFGQGTRLTVV.